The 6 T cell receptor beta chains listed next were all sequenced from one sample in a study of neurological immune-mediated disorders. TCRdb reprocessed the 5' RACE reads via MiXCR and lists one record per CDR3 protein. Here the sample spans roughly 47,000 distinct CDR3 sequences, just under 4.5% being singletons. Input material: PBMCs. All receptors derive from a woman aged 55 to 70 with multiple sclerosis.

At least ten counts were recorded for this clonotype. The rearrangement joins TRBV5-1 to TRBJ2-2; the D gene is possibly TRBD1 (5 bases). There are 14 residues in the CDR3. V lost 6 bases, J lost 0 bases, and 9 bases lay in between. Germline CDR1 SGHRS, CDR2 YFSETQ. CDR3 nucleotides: TGCGCCAGCAAATCAGGGACGAACACCGGGGAGCTGTTTTTT. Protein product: CASKSGTNTGELFF.

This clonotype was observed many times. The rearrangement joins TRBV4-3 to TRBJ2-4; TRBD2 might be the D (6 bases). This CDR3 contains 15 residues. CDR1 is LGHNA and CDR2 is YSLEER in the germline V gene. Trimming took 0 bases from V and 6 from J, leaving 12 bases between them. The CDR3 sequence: CASSQDSRRGNIQYF. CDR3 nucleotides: TGCGCCAGCAGCCAAGATTCGCGGCGGGGAAACATTCAGTACTTC.

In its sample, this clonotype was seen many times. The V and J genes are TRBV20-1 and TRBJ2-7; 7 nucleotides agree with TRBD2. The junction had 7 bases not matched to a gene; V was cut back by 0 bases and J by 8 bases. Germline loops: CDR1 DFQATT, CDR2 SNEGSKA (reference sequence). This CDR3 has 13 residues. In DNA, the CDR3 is TGCAGTGCTAGAGATTCGGGGGAGGGACAGCAGTACTTC. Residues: CSARDSGEGQQYF.

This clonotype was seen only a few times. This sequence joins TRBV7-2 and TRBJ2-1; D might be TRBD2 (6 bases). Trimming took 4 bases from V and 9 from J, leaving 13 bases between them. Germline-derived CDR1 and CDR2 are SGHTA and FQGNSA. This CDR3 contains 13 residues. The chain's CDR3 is CASSSGLNVEQFF. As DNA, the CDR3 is TGTGCCAGCAGCTCGGGACTCAATGTTGAGCAGTTCTTC.

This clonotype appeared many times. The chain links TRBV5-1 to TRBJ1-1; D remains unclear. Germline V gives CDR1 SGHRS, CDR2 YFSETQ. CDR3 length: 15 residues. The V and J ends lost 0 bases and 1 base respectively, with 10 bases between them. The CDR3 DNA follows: TGCGCCAGCAGCTTGGACGGATGGGGGAACACTGAAGCTTTCTTT. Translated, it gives CASSLDGWGNTEAFF.

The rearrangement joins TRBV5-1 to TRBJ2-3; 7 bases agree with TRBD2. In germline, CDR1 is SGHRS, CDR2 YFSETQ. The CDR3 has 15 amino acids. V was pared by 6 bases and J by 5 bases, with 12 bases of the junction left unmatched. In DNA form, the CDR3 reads TGCGCCAGCACCCCGGTTGCCGGGGAGGGAGATACGCAGTATTTT. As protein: CASTPVAGEGDTQYF.